Included here is one T cell receptor (beta chain) sequence, with context. Its antigen is as yet unknown. This sample is drawn from a study of T cell responses to AZD1222 COVID-19 vaccine. Study at large: Pooled together were second doses at about 4 or about 12 weeks. Study-level results: Nearly half of spike-specific TCRs reportedly go after variant regions that carry no mutations. Donor demographics were predominantly white British with a female majority; clonal diversity may be underestimated. There were repertoire samples only from the period after the peak T cell response.

TCRdb keeps only in-frame clones here, not all; method: immunoSEQ multiplex PCR. The data contain under 300,000 clones, 93% of them singletons. The starting material was peripheral blood, obtained on day 0 of AZD1222 vaccination. The origin of this receptor is an adult in good health.

The CDR3: CAISRGPSSTDTQYF. CDR3 sequence (DNA): TGTGCCATCAGTCGGGGTCCCTCTAGCACAGATACGCAGTATTTT. The chain combines TRBV10-3 with TRBJ2-3, with D perhaps TRBD2 (5 bases). The V gene's germline CDR1 is ENHRY and CDR2 SYGVKD. The V end was cut by 5 bases, the J end by 0 bases, with 12 bases between. The CDR3 is 15 residues long.